Sequencing of this TCR beta chain was carried out in a study of cytomegalovirus exposure and HLA in healthy donors. The PCR had 60 Vbeta and 13 Jbeta primers. Clones were read by immunoSEQ multiplex PCR, and TCRdb kept only the in-frame ones, dropping some. In the table there are about 31,000 clones, roughly 67% of which are singletons. Findings of the study overall: Later analysis identified a missense DCLRE1C variant that was linked to TCR beta V- and J-gene trimming. Per published accounts, TCR beta sequences correctly predicted the HLA-A and HLA-B alleles of most subjects. Researchers reported from a later analysis that most CMV-associated TCR beta chains appeared HLA-restricted.

A word on this clone: Its antigen is currently unknown.

The sequence came from a man aged 40-50 years in good health and CMV-seropositive. The sequenced sample was PBMCs.

In DNA, the CDR3 is TGCGCCAGCAGCTCGTCCCTGCCTCAAGGGGGTACTGAAGCTTTCTTT. This gives the protein CASSSSLPQGGTEAFF. The chain couples TRBV5-1 to TRBJ1-1, with D possibly being TRBD1 (6 bases). The V end lost 3 bases, the J end lost 5 bases, and 20 bases lay between the germline ends. The CDR3 extends over 16 amino acids. Germline V gives CDR1 SGHRS, CDR2 YFSETQ.